Each of the 16 T cell receptor beta chains below was sequenced from the same sample in a study of technical replicates of blood from a handful of donors. The table came from immunoSEQ multiplex PCR; TCRdb's copy has only in-frame clones and leaves some out. The sample records tens of thousands of clones, 90% to 95% being singletons. The sample was T cells isolated from PBMCs. Receptor source: a human donor in good health.

The chain employs TRBV10-1 and TRBJ2-7, with D maybe TRBD2 (6 bases). The CDR3 has 15 amino acids. Germline lookup yields CDR1 WNHNN and CDR2 SYGVQD (reference sequence). Trimming shortened V by 0 bases and J by 3 bases, and 12 bases separated the two germline ends. The CDR3 spells CASSESGGRDYEQYF. CDR3 nucleotide sequence: TGCGCCAGCAGTGAGTCGGGGGGAAGAGACTACGAGCAGTACTTC.

The rearrangement joins TRBV7-8 to TRBJ1-3; D is ambiguous. CDR3 length: 17 amino acids. Germline values: CDR1 SGHVS, CDR2 FQNEAQ. The ends were cut back, 1 base at V and 0 bases at J, with 13 bases in the middle. In nucleotides, the CDR3 is TGTGCCAGCAGCTTAGACAGACCTCAGCTCTCTGGAAACACCATATATTTT. Encoded protein: CASSLDRPQLSGNTIYF.

In its sample, this clone was seen a few times. This CDR3 is CSARQIEAFF. The CDR3 nucleotides read TGCAGTGCTAGACAGATAGAAGCTTTCTTT. This rearrangement joins TRBV20-1 to TRBJ1-1; D call uncertain. The V gene lost 2 bases and the J gene lost 8 bases, with 6 bases spanning the gap. Germline CDR1 is DFQATT and CDR2 is SNEGSKA (reference sequence). The CDR3 is 10 amino acids.

The gene calls are TRBV5-6 and TRBJ2-5; 8 bases line up with TRBD1. Trimming cost V 0 bases and J 3 bases; bases outside gene matches: 4. The CDR3 consists of 15 residues. The germline gives CDR1 SGHDT, CDR2 YYEEEE. The CDR3: CASSLDGQGEETQYF. In DNA form, the CDR3 reads TGTGCCAGCAGCTTGGATGGACAGGGTGAAGAGACCCAGTACTTC.

The chain joins TRBV6-1 to TRBJ2-1; 8 bases are shared with TRBD1. V was pared by 6 bases and J by 7 bases, with 5 bases of the junction left unmatched. The CDR3 sequence is 13 residues long. Germline V gives CDR1 MNHNS, CDR2 SASEGT. CDR3 in amino acids: CASSRGLTNEQFF. The CDR3 bases are TGTGCCAGCAGCAGGGGGCTGACAAATGAGCAGTTCTTC.

CDR3: CASIGTPGNTIYF. CDR3 bases: TGTGCCAGCATCGGGACTCCTGGAAACACCATATATTTT. V gene TRBV6-5 combines with J gene TRBJ1-3, with D tentatively TRBD1 (5 bases). V was shortened by 7 bases and J by 2 bases, with 9 bases between the two germline ends. This CDR3 comprises 13 residues. The germline V gene encodes CDR1 MNHEY and CDR2 SVGAGI.

The rearrangement uses TRBV4-2 and TRBJ2-7, with 12 bases that match TRBD2. Germline V CDR1 and CDR2: LGHNA, YNFKEQ. The CDR3 length is 14 residues. V dropped 1 base and J dropped 9; count of bases not matched to a gene: 4. The CDR3 coding sequence is TGTGCCAGCAGCCAAGGACTAGCGGGAGAAGGGCAGTACTTC. It translates to CASSQGLAGEGQYF.

V and J are TRBV10-1 and TRBJ1-4; possibly TRBD1 for D (5 bases). CDR3 size: 15 residues. CDR1 is WNHNN and CDR2 is SYGVQD in the germline V gene (reference sequence). V lost 2 bases and J 7 bases, leaving 14 bases between the germline ends. Here the CDR3 reads CASSEQGKKPEKLFF. CDR3 bases: TGCGCCAGCAGTGAGCAGGGAAAGAAGCCTGAAAAACTGTTTTTT.

The sample holds one count of this clone. The J gene is TRBJ1-2, the V gene TRBV7-9; D call uncertain. The length of the CDR3 is 13 residues. Per germline, CDR1 SEHNR and CDR2 FQNEAQ (reference sequence). Trimming pared 5 bases from V and 8 bases from J, leaving 15 bases between. CDR3 sequence (DNA): TGTGCCAGCAGCCGTCAGGTGGTCGGCGGCTACACCTTC. Translating it yields CASSRQVVGGYTF.

This clone came up once. This chain joins TRBV7-8 and TRBJ2-7, with D perhaps matching TRBD1 (6 bases). The V end lost 5 bases, the J end lost 7 bases, and 21 bases lay between the germline ends. Germline CDR1 reads SGHVS; CDR2 reads FQNEAQ. The CDR3 is 15 amino acids. The CDR3 here is CASSPGAGGVEEQYF. The CDR3 DNA reads TGTGCCAGCAGCCCAGGGGCCGGCGGTGTTGAGGAGCAGTACTTC.

This chain joins TRBV4-1 and TRBJ1-1, with 9 bases fitting TRBD1. Germline V gene sequence: CDR1 MGHRA, CDR2 YSYEKL. V lost 1 base to trimming and J lost 3 bases; unmatched junction nucleotides: 9. The CDR3 loop spans 17 amino acids. The chain's CDR3 is CASSQGLVRDRDTEAFF. For the CDR3, the DNA is TGCGCCAGCAGCCAAGGGTTAGTCCGGGACAGGGACACTGAAGCTTTCTTT.

The V and J genes are TRBV4-1 and TRBJ2-2, with 11 bases that match TRBD1. V dropped 1 base and J dropped 6; count of bases not matched to a gene: 7. The V gene's germline CDR1 is MGHRA and CDR2 YSYEKL. This CDR3 has 17 residues. CDR3 sequence (DNA): TGCGCCAGCAGCCAAGTTGCGGGACAGGGGGTGTCCGGGGAGCTGTTTTTT. This gives the protein CASSQVAGQGVSGELFF.

The gene calls are TRBV2 and TRBJ2-7, with D perhaps matching TRBD1 (5 bases). Trimming cost V 5 bases and J 6 bases, with 17 bases left between them. Germline lookup yields CDR1 SNHLY and CDR2 FYNNEI. CDR3 length: 14 residues. CDR3 sequence (DNA): TGTGCCAGCAGTTGGACACAACGTCCGGTCGAGCAGTACTTC. Protein product: CASSWTQRPVEQYF.

This clone was seen only once. This chain connects TRBV28 to TRBJ2-7, with TRBD2 matching over 9 bases. Germline V CDR1 and CDR2: MDHEN, SYDVKM. J was trimmed by 4 bases and V by 6 bases; bases with no gene match: 7. This CDR3 region has 14 residues. CDR3 in amino acids: CASRDPGLAYEQYF. The CDR3 coding sequence is TGTGCCAGCAGGGACCCGGGACTAGCATACGAGCAGTACTTC. Drawing the rest from reference TRBV28 and TRBJ2-7, the complete variable domain is DVKVTQSSRYLVKRTGEKVFLECVQDMDHENMFWYRQDPGLGLRLIYFSYDVKMKEKGDIPEGYSVSREKKERFSLILESASTNQTSMYLCASRDPGLAYEQYFGPGTRLTVT.

The chain couples TRBV19 to TRBJ1-1; D remains ambiguous. The CDR3 runs 14 residues. The germline V and J ends were trimmed by 2 bases and 3 bases, with 10 bases remaining between them. Per germline, CDR1 LNHDA and CDR2 SQIVND (reference sequence). The CDR3: CASSISGSDTEAFF. CDR3 DNA: TGTGCCAGTAGTATAAGTGGCAGTGACACTGAAGCTTTCTTT.

J is TRBJ2-1 and V is TRBV7-9; 15 positions match TRBD2. The ends lost 5 bases at V and 7 bases at J; junction bases unmatched: 3. The CDR3 has 15 residues. Germline assignment: CDR1 SEHNR and CDR2 FQNEAQ (reference sequence). In DNA, the CDR3 is TGTGCCAGCAGCATCGGGACTAGCGGGGGGAATGAGCAGTTCTTC. Protein: CASSIGTSGGNEQFF.